This TCR beta chain was captured by sequencing in a study of T cell responses to AZD1222 COVID-19 vaccine. The assay was immunoSEQ multiplex PCR, and TCRdb's table has in-frame clones only and misses some. The sample has 170,000 or so clones; 90% are singletons. Notes on this clone: The antigen is not known.

CDR1 is SQVTM and CDR2 is ANQGSEA in the germline V gene. Trimming removed 1 base from V and 4 bases from J; junction bases left unmatched: 14. The CDR3 extends over 17 amino acids. Regarding the study as a whole: Regions 160-218 and 743-854 held dominance among vaccine-associated CD4 TCRs, which spanned spike. Targets within unmutated variant regions were reportedly found for nearly half of spike-specific TCRs. Recipients of two AZD1222 doses showed rising Spike-specific TCR breadth and depth.

The input for sequencing was peripheral blood, taken on day 0 of AZD1222 vaccination. The TCR was taken from an adult in good health. The chain combines TRBV29-1 with TRBJ1-2; 8 nucleotides align to TRBD1. This CDR3 is CSVEGGRGREGGYGYTF. CDR3 DNA: TGCAGCGTTGAAGGCGGCAGGGGGCGAGAAGGGGGCTATGGCTACACCTTC.